This T cell receptor beta chain was identified in a study of Tregs in tolerant kidney transplant recipients. General study findings and limits: For some patients, primers changed over time, blocking nucleotide-level comparison. In tolerant patients, donor-specific Tregs outgrew total Tregs, suggesting antigen-driven expansion. Activated donor B cell expansion appeared to reveal the most relevant donor-specific TCRbeta repertoire.

About this clone itself: Its matching antigen is unknown.

V gave up 2 bases and J gave up 0 bases; unmatched junction bases: 4. The V gene's germline CDR1 is MNHEY and CDR2 SVGAGI. The CDR3 covers 16 residues. Measured with immunoSEQ multiplex PCR; TCRdb has only the in-frame clones, and not every one. Of tens of thousands of clones in the sample, more than 85% were seen once. The source of this sequence is a human donor who received a combined kidney and bone marrow transplant. The chain combines TRBV6-5 with TRBJ1-1; 9 nucleotides line up with TRBD1. This material consisted of CD4+ T cells from blood, taken before the transplant. DNA for the CDR3: TGTGCCAGCAGTTACGGGACAGGGAGCATGAACACTGAAGCTTTCTTT. Translated, it gives CASSYGTGSMNTEAFF.